The 19 T cell receptor beta chains below all came from one sample that was sequenced in a study of cytotoxic CD8 clonotypes in ibrutinib-treated CLL. Only in-frame clones appear in the TCRdb table, and some are missing; sequencing was by immunoSEQ multiplex PCR. Of roughly 220,000 clones in the sample, roughly 77% were seen once. The starting material was PBMCs, obtained after 12 months of ibrutinib treatment. These receptors all stem from a human donor with chronic lymphocytic leukemia.

The chain couples TRBV6-5 to TRBJ2-3; a weak D match, TRBD2 (5 bases). From germline, CDR1 is MNHEY and CDR2 SVGAGI. The CDR3 sequence is 15 residues long. Trimming pared 4 bases from V and 3 bases from J, leaving 14 bases between. Here the CDR3 DNA reads TGTGCCAGCAGTTTCTCGGGAAGCTATACAGATACGCAGTATTTT. Translated, it gives CASSFSGSYTDTQYF.

The chain recombines TRBV9 with TRBJ2-2; D is undetermined. CDR1 and CDR2 (germline): SGDLS, YYNGEE. The CDR3 totals 14 residues. Trimming removed 0 bases at V and 6 bases at J, with 9 bases between. CDR3 DNA: TGTGCCAGCAGCGTAGCCTCGGGTCCCGGGGAGCTGTTTTTT. As protein: CASSVASGPGELFF. Drawing the rest from reference TRBV9 and TRBJ2-2, the complete variable domain is DSGVTQTPKHLITATGQRVTLRCSPRSGDLSVYWYQQSLDQGLQFLIQYYNGEERAKGNILERFSAQQFPDLHSELNLSSLELGDSALYFCASSVASGPGELFFGEGSRLTVL.

The chain couples TRBV9 to TRBJ2-7; TRBD1 aligns across 9 bases. V was pared by 4 bases and J by 12 bases, with 8 bases of the junction left unmatched. The CDR3 is made up of 12 amino acids. Germline V gives CDR1 SGDLS, CDR2 YYNGEE. The CDR3 sequence is CASSSRTGDLYF. The CDR3 DNA reads TGTGCCAGCAGCTCTCGGACAGGGGACTTGTACTTC.

This chain uses TRBV27 with TRBJ1-5, with D unclear. Per the germline V gene, CDR1 is MNHEY and CDR2 is SMNVEV (reference sequence). V shed 6 bases and J shed 7 bases, with 16 bases lying between them. The CDR3 runs to 14 residues. CDR3 in amino acids: CASSSIGETQPQHF. In DNA form, the CDR3 reads TGTGCCAGCAGCTCAATAGGCGAAACGCAGCCCCAGCATTTT.

This clone was counted between two and nine times. This sequence joins TRBV5-1 and TRBJ1-2, with no clear D. Germline assignment: CDR1 SGHRS and CDR2 YFSETQ. The V end was cut by 1 base, the J end by 8 bases, with 12 bases between. The CDR3 is made up of 13 amino acids. The CDR3, as DNA: TGCGCCAGCAGCTTGACAGAGGAGTACGGCTACACCTTC. Amino acid sequence: CASSLTEEYGYTF.

A few counts support this clone. The V gene is TRBV7-3, the J gene TRBJ1-3; possibly TRBD1 for D (5 bases). The V end was cut by 5 bases, the J end by 4 bases, with 9 bases between. This CDR3 contains 13 residues. From germline, CDR1 is SGHTA and CDR2 FQGTGA. The CDR3, as DNA: TGTGCCAGCAGCAGGACAAAAGGAAACACCATATATTTT. Its protein is CASSRTKGNTIYF.

The chain combines TRBV19 with TRBJ2-3, with TRBD1 matching 7 bases. CDR1 LNHDA and CDR2 SQIVND come from the germline V gene (reference sequence). The ends lost 4 bases at V and 3 bases at J; junction bases unmatched: 10. The CDR3 extends over 16 amino acids. CDR3 region: CASSSLTGQRTDTQYF. CDR3 in DNA: TGTGCCAGTAGTAGCTTGACAGGGCAGAGAACAGATACGCAGTATTTT. Based on the CDR3 plus reference TRBV19 and TRBJ2-3, the full variable domain is DGGITQSPKYLFRKEGQNVTLSCEQNLNHDAMYWYRQDPGQGLRLIYYSQIVNDFQKGDIAEGYSVSREKKESFPLTVTSAQKNPTAFYLCASSSLTGQRTDTQYFGPGTRLTVL.

This chain joins TRBV6-4 and TRBJ2-6; D may be TRBD1 (6 bases). Germline V gives CDR1 MRHNA, CDR2 SNTAGT. The CDR3 has 15 amino acids. V shed 6 bases and J shed 1 base, with 10 bases lying between them. The CDR3 DNA is TGTGCCAGCAGGGAAACAGGGTCTGGGGCCAACGTCCTGACTTTC. Its protein is CASRETGSGANVLTF.

The gene calls are TRBV29-1 and TRBJ1-1; no firm D call. Between the trimmed V and J ends, which lost 5 bases and 0 bases, there was a span of 7 bases. Germline values: CDR1 SQVTM, CDR2 ANQGSEA. The length of the CDR3 is 12 residues. For the CDR3, the DNA is TGCAGCGTTCGAGGGATGAACACTGAAGCTTTCTTT. Its translation is CSVRGMNTEAFF.

The rearrangement links TRBV9 to TRBJ1-1; D is unresolved. This CDR3 is 14 amino acids long. Germline V gene sequence: CDR1 SGDLS, CDR2 YYNGEE. Deletions cut 5 bases from V and 2 bases from J, with 13 bases between. The CDR3 bases are TGTGCCAGCAGGAACGACGGCCCAAACACTGAAGCTTTCTTT. It is translated as CASRNDGPNTEAFF.

V usage is TRBV5-1 and J usage is TRBJ2-5; unclear D gene. CDR3 size: 13 residues. CDR1 is SGHRS, CDR2 YFSETQ, per germline. Trimming took off 1 base at V and 2 bases at J, with 6 bases between the two ends. CDR3 residues: CASSLSLQETQYF. The CDR3 coding sequence is TGCGCCAGCAGCTTGAGTCTACAAGAGACCCAGTACTTC.

This sequence joins TRBV30 and TRBJ1-4, with 11 bases identical to TRBD1. The CDR3 totals 12 residues. The germline V gene has CDR1 GTSNPN and CDR2 SVGIG (reference sequence). The V and J ends lost 7 bases and 8 bases, in that order; junction bases with no gene match: 3. The CDR3 nucleotides read TGTGCCTCTGGGACAGGGGGGGAAAAACTGTTTTTT. It specifies CASGTGGEKLFF.

The V call is TRBV28, the J call TRBJ1-2; D remains unclear. This CDR3 spans 13 amino acids. The V and J ends lost 1 base and 3 bases respectively, with 6 bases between them. The germline CDR1 and CDR2 sequences are MDHEN and SYDVKM. The CDR3 DNA reads as TGTGCCAGCAGTTTATCAGGAGACTATGGCTACACCTTC. Amino acid sequence: CASSLSGDYGYTF.

J is TRBJ2-4 and V is TRBV11-1; D ambiguous. The CDR3 totals 16 residues. With 1 base removed from V and 1 base from J, the gap between germline ends came to 11 bases. Germline values: CDR1 SGHAT, CDR2 FQDESV (reference sequence). CDR3 region: CASSLESRVAKNIQYF. For the CDR3, the DNA is TGTGCCAGCAGCTTAGAATCAAGGGTGGCCAAAAACATTCAGTACTTC.

V usage is TRBV9 and J usage is TRBJ2-2; D is ambiguous. Trimming shortened V by 0 bases and J by 6 bases, and 6 bases separated the two germline ends. Germline lookup yields CDR1 SGDLS and CDR2 YYNGEE. This CDR3 is built from 13 residues. The CDR3 sequence is CASSVGSAGELFF. The CDR3 DNA sequence: TGTGCCAGCAGCGTAGGGTCAGCCGGGGAGCTGTTTTTT.

The chain recombines TRBV15 with TRBJ1-3; D call uncertain. Germline CDR1 LNHNV, CDR2 YYDKDF (reference sequence). The length of the CDR3 is 12 residues. V was cut by 6 bases and J by 4 bases, with 7 bases left in between. Written as DNA, the CDR3 is TGTGCCACCAGTCAATCGGGAAACACCATATATTTT. Protein sequence: CATSQSGNTIYF.

This clone was detected only a few times. The chain has TRBV4-1 and TRBJ2-7; weak D call: TRBD1 (6 bases). This CDR3 contains 14 residues. V was clipped by 0 bases and J by 3 bases, with 9 bases between them. The germline CDR1 and CDR2 sequences are MGHRA and YSYEKL. The CDR3 DNA is TGCGCCAGCAGCCAAGAGGACAGATTCTACGAGCAGTACTTC. It specifies CASSQEDRFYEQYF.

This chain uses TRBV6-6 with TRBJ1-3; D uncertain. Looked up from germline, CDR1 is MNHNY and CDR2 is SVGAGI (reference sequence). V was pared by 6 bases and J by 3 bases, with 12 bases between. This CDR3 region has 14 residues. This chain's CDR3 is CASREYSDGNTIYF. In DNA, the CDR3 is TGTGCCAGCAGAGAGTACTCGGATGGAAACACCATATATTTT.

A few counts support this clone. V and J are TRBV2 and TRBJ1-5; 9 positions match TRBD1. Germline CDR1 reads SNHLY; CDR2 reads FYNNEI. J was trimmed by 4 bases and V by 7 bases; bases with no gene match: 8. The CDR3 length is 15 residues. CDR3 nucleotide sequence: TGTGCCAGCATGACGGACAGGGGAGGGAATCAGCCCCAGCATTTT. Its translation is CASMTDRGGNQPQHF.